This T cell receptor (beta chain) was sequenced during a study of OX40 agonist ivuxolimab in advanced cancers. Profiled with immunoSEQ multiplex PCR; TCRdb holds only in-frame clones, not every one. The data hold 7,500 to 10,000 clones, with roughly 71% observed a single time. Germline V gives CDR1 SNHLY, CDR2 FYNNEI. The CDR3 has 14 residues. Trimming took off 3 bases at V and 0 bases at J, with 9 bases between the two ends. The TCR originated in an adult with an advanced solid tumor such as melanoma, head and neck, liver or kidney cancer. The specimen comprised CD4+ or CD8+ T cells sorted from blood, sampled in a trial of the OX40 agonist ivuxolimab. J is TRBJ2-7 and V is TRBV2; D call uncertain. The CDR3 DNA is TGTGCCAGCAGTGACGGGCGGCTCTCCTACGAGCAGTACTTC. It encodes CASSDGRLSYEQYF.